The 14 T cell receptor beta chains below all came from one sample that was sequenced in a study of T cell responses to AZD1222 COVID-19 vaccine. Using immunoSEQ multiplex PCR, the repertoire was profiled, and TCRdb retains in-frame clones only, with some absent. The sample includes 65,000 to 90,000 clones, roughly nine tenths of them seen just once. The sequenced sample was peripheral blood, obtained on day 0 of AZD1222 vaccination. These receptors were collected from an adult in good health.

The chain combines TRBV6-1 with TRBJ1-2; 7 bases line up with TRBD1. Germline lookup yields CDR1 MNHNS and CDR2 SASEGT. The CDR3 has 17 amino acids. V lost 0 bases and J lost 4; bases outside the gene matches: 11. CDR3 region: CASSEALPGTAIYGYTF. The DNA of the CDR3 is TGTGCCAGCAGTGAAGCGCTTCCGGGGACAGCCATCTATGGCTACACCTTC.

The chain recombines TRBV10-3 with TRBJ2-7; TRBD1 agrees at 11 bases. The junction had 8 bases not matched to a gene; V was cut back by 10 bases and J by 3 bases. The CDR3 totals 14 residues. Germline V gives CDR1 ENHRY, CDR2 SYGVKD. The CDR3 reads CATQGTGGVYEQYF. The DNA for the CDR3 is TGTGCCACCCAAGGGACAGGGGGAGTCTACGAGCAGTACTTC.

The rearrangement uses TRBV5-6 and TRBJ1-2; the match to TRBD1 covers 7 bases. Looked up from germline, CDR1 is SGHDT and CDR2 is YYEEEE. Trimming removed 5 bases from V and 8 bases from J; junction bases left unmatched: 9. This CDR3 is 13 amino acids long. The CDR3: CASSDREGRGYTF. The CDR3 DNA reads TGTGCCAGCAGTGACAGGGAGGGACGGGGCTACACCTTC.

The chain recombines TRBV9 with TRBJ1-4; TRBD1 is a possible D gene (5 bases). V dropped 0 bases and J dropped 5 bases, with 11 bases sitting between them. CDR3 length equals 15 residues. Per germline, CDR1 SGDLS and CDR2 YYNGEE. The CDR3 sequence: CASSVGGGSNEKLFF. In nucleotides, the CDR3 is TGTGCCAGCAGCGTAGGTGGGGGTTCCAATGAAAAACTGTTTTTT.

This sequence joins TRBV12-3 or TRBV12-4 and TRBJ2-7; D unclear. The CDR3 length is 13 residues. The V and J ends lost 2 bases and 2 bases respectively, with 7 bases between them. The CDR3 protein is CASSLFSTYEQYF. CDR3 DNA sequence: TGTGCCAGCAGTTTATTTAGTACCTACGAGCAGTACTTC.

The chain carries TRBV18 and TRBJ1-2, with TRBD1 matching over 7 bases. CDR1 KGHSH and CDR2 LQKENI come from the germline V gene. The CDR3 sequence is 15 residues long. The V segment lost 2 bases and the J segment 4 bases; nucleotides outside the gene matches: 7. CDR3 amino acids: CASSPAQGLGYGYTF. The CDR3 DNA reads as TGTGCCAGCTCACCAGCACAGGGGCTGGGCTATGGCTACACCTTC.

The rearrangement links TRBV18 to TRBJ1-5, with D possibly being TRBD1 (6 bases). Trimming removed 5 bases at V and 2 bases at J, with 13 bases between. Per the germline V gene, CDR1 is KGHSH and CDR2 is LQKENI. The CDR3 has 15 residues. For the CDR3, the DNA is TGTGCCAGCTCATCGGAACAGGGAGGCAATCAGCCCCAGCATTTT. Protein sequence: CASSSEQGGNQPQHF.

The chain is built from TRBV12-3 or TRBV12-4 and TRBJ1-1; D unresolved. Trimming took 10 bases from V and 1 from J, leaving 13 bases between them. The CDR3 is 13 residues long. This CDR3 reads CATSATSNTEAFF. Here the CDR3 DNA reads TGTGCCACCTCCGCGACATCGAACACTGAAGCTTTCTTT.

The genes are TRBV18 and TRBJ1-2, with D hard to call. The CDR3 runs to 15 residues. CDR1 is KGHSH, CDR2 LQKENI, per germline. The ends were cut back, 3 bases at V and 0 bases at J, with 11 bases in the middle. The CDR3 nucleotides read TGTGCCAGCTCACCGAACCGCGAAACTAACTATGGCTACACCTTC. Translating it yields CASSPNRETNYGYTF.

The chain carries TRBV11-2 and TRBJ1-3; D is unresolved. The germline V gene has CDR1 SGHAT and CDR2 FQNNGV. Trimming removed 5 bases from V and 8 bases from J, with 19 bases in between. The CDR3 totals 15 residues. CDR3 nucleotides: TGTGCCAGCAGCCATAGGTCGGGGAACGGCGACACCATATATTTT. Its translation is CASSHRSGNGDTIYF.

The CDR3 reads CASSLTSGTYEQYF. The CDR3 DNA sequence: TGTGCCAGCAGTCTGACTAGCGGGACCTACGAGCAGTACTTC. The chain carries TRBV28 and TRBJ2-7; 11 positions agree with TRBD2. The CDR3 has 14 amino acids. J gave up 2 bases and V 5 bases, and 2 bases lay outside the gene matches. Germline CDR1 reads MDHEN; CDR2 reads SYDVKM.

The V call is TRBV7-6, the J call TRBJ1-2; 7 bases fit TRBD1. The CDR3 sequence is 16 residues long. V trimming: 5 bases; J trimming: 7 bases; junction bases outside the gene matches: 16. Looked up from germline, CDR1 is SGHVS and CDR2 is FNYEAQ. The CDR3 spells CASSPLSGGAGGGYTF. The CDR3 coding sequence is TGTGCCAGCAGCCCCCTGTCAGGGGGGGCCGGGGGTGGCTACACCTTC.

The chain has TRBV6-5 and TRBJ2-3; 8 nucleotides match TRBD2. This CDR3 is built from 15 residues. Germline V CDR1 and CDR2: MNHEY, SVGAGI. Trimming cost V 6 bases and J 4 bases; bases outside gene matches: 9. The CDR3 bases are TGTGCCAGCAGCCGAGGGACTAGTTGGGCAGATACGCAGTATTTT. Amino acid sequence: CASSRGTSWADTQYF.

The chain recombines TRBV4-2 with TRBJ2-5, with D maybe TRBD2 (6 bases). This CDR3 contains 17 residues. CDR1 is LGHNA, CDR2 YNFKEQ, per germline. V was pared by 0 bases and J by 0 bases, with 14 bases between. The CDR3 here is CASSQDLIRGYQETQYF. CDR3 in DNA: TGTGCCAGCAGCCAAGATTTGATACGGGGGTACCAAGAGACCCAGTACTTC.